These T cell receptor beta chains were read from a single sample in a study of T-cell memory formation after mild COVID-19. From the 5' RACE reads, TCRdb called clonotypes with MiXCR, one entry per CDR3 protein. The data hold approximately 270,000 distinct CDR3 sequences, with 15% to 20% observed a single time. The sample comprised PBMCs or a T cell subset sorted from them (not recorded which). The source is a man between 18 and 29 years old who had mild COVID-19 (a few samples of this study predate the infection). Cell type and time point are not known. Both conserved end residues are part of each CDR3. The order of the fields is V gene, D gene, J gene, clone size, CDR3 protein. A D gene is named only where the DNA matches it firmly. The size entry is marked missing in some rows and otherwise reads once, few, many or a size class.

>TRBV11-2|-|TRBJ1-6|few
CATNRGGVASPLHF
>TRBV6-1|-|TRBJ2-5|few
CASSELRTQYF
>TRBV6-5|-|TRBJ2-6|-
CASRRSGANVLTF
>TRBV5-1|TRBD1|TRBJ2-3|-
CASSLWGQGIDTQYF
>TRBV18|-|TRBJ2-5|many
CASSLPGPKETQYF
>TRBV6-2/TRBV6-3|TRBD2|TRBJ2-1|few
CASTRRGVNEQFF
>TRBV5-1|-|TRBJ2-4|few
CASSLGGHTKNIQYF
>TRBV3-1|TRBD2|TRBJ2-5|-
CASSQETRGDQETQYF
>TRBV6-5|-|TRBJ2-7|-
CASRTSYEQYF
>TRBV4-2|TRBD2|TRBJ2-7|-
CASSQAGGARGAEQYF
>TRBV4-3|-|TRBJ2-4|few
CASSQDGRINIQYF
>TRBV12-3/TRBV12-4|-|TRBJ2-1|-
CASSVNGQYNEQFF
>TRBV7-8|-|TRBJ2-5|many
CASFAGNLQETQYF
>TRBV5-1|-|TRBJ2-5|-
CASSLAQPQETQYF
>TRBV11-2|-|TRBJ2-5|-
CASNLAPLADEETQYF
>TRBV5-1|-|TRBJ2-1|-
CASSLRGMRVYNEQFF
>TRBV5-1|TRBD1|TRBJ2-3|few
CASSSGQAGADTQYF
>TRBV27|-|TRBJ1-1|-
CASSSAGPHTEAFF
>TRBV7-3|-|TRBJ2-3|-
CASSFGTPEVDTQYF
>TRBV9|-|TRBJ1-3|-
CASSAADSGNTIYF
>TRBV5-1|TRBD2|TRBJ2-3|once
CASSKLAGTTDTQYF